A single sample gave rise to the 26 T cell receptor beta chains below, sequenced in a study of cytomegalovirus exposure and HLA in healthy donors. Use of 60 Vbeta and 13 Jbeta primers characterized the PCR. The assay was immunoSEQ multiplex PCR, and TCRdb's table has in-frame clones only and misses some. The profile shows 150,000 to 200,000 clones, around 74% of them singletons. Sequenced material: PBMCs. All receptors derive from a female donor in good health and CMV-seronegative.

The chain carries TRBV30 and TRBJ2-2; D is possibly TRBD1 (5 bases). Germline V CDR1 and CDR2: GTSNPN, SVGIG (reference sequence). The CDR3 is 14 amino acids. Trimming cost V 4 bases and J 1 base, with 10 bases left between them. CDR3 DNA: TGTGCCTGGAAGGGGCAGGGGAACACCGGGGAGCTGTTTTTT. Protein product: CAWKGQGNTGELFF.

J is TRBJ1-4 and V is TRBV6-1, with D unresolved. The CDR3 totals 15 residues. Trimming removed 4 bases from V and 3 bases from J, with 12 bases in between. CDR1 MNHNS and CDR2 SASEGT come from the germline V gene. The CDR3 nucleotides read TGTGCCAGCAGTGTCGGAGCCACGGCTAATGAAAAACTGTTTTTT. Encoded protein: CASSVGATANEKLFF.

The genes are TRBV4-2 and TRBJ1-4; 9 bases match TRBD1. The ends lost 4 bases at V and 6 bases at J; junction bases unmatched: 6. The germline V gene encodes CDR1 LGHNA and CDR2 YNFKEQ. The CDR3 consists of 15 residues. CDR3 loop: CASSRKGQGDEKLFF. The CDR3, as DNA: TGTGCCAGCAGCCGCAAGGGACAGGGAGATGAAAAACTGTTTTTT.

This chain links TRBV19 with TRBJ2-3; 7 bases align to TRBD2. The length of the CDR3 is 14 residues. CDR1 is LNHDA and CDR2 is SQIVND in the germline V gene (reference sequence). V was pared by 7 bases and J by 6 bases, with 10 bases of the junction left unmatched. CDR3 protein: CASKLARYMDTQYF. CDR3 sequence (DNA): TGTGCCAGTAAACTAGCGAGGTATATGGATACGCAGTATTTT.

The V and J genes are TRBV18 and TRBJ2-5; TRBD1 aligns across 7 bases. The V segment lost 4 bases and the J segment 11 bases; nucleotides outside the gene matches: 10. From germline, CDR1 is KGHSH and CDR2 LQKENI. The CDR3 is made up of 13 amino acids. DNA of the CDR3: TGTGCCAGCTCACTGGACAGGAGCCAACAACAGTACTTC. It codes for CASSLDRSQQQYF.

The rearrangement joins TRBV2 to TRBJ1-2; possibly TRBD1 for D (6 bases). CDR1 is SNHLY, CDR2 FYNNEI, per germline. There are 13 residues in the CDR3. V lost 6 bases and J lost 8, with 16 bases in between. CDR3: CASSQGGAGGYTF. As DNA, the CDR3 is TGTGCCAGCAGCCAAGGGGGGGCAGGAGGCTACACCTTC.

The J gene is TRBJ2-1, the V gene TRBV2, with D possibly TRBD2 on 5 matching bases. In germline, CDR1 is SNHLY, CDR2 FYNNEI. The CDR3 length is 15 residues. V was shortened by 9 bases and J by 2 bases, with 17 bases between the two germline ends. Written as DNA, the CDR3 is TGTGCCAGTTTCCAGACCGGGGAACCCTACAATGAGCAGTTCTTC. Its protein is CASFQTGEPYNEQFF.

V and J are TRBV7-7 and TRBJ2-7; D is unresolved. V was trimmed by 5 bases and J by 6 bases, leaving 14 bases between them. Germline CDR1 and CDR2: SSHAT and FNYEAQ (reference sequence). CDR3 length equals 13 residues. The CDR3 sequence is CASSPSLISEQYF. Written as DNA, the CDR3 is TGTGCCAGCAGCCCTTCGTTAATCTCCGAGCAGTACTTC.

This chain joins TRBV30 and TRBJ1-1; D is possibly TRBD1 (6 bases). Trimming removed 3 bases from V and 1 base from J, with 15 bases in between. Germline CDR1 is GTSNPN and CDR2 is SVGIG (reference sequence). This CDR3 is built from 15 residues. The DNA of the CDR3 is TGTGCCTGGAGGAAGTTGGACAGTTCGAACACTGAAGCTTTCTTT. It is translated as CAWRKLDSSNTEAFF.

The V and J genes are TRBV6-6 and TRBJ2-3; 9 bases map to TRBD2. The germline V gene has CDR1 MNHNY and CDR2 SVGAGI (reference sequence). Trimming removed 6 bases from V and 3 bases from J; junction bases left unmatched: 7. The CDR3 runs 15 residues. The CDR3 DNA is TGTGCCAGCAGGAATAGCGGGGGCGAGACAGATACGCAGTATTTT. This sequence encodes CASRNSGGETDTQYF.

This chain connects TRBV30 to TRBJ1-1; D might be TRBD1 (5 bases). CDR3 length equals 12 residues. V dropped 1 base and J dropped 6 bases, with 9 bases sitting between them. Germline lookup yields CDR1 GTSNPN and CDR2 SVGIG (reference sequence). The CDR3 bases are TGTGCCTGGAGTGGGGGCATCGCTGAAGCTTTCTTT. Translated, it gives CAWSGGIAEAFF.

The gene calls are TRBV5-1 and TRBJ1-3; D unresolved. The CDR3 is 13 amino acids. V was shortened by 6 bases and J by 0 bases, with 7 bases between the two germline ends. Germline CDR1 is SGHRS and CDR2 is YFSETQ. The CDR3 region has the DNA TGCGCCAGCAAGCTGAACTCTGGAAACACCATATATTTT. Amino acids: CASKLNSGNTIYF. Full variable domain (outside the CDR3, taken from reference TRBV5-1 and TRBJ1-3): KAGVTQTPRYLIKTRGQQVTLSCSPISGHRSVSWYQQTPGQGLQFLFEYFSETQRNKGNFPGRFSGRQFSNSRSEMNVSTLELGDSALYLCASKLNSGNTIYFGEGSWLTVV.

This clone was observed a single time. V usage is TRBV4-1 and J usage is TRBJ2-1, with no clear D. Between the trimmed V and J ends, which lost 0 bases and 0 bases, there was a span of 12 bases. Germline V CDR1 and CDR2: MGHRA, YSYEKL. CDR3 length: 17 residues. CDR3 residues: CASSQDVRASSYNEQFF. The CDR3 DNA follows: TGCGCCAGCAGCCAAGATGTCAGAGCTAGCTCCTACAATGAGCAGTTCTTC.

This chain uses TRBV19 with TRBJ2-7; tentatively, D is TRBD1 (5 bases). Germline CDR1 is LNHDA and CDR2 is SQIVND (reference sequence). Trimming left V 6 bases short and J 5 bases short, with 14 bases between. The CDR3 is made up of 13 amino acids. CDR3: CASSMGQPNEQYF. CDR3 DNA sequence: TGTGCCAGTAGCATGGGGCAGCCGAACGAGCAGTACTTC.

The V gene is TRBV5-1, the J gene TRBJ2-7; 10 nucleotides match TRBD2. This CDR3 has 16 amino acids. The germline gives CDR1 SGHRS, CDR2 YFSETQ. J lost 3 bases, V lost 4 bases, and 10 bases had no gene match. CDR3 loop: CASSTGASGGYYEQYF. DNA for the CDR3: TGCGCCAGCAGCACCGGAGCTAGCGGGGGATACTACGAGCAGTACTTC.

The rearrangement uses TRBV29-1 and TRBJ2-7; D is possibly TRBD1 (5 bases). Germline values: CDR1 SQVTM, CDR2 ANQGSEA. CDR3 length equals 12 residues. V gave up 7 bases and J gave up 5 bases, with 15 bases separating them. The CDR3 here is CSASPDTHEQYF. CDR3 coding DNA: TGCAGCGCTTCTCCGGACACCCACGAGCAGTACTTC.

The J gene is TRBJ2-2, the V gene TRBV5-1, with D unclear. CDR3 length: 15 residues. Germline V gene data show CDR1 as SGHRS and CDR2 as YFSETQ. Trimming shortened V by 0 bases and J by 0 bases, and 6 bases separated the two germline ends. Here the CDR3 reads CASSLGSSNTGELFF. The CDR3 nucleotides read TGCGCCAGCAGCTTGGGGAGTTCGAACACCGGGGAGCTGTTTTTT.

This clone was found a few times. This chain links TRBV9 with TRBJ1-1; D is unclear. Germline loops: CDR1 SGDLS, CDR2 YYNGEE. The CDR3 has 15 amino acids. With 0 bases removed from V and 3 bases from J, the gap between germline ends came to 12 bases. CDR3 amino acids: CASSVDVRGDTEAFF. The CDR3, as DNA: TGTGCCAGCAGCGTAGATGTTCGGGGAGACACTGAAGCTTTCTTT.

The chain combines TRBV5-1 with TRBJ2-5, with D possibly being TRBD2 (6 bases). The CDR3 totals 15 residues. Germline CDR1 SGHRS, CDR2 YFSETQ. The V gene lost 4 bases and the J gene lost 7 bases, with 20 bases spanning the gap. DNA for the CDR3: TGCGCCAGCAGCCGGGACTCACTCGACCAGGGGACCCAGTACTTC. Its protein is CASSRDSLDQGTQYF.

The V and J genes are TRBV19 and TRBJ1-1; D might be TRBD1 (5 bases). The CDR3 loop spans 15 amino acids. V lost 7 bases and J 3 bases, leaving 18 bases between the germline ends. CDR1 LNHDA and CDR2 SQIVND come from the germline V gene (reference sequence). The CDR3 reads CASNPLGVGDTEAFF. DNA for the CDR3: TGTGCCAGTAACCCTTTAGGGGTAGGGGACACTGAAGCTTTCTTT.

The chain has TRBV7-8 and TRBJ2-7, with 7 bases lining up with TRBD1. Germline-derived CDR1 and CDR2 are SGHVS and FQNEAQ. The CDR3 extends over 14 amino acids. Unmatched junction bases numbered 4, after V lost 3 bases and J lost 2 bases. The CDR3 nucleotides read TGTGCCAGCAGCTTCCGACAGGGCCCCTACGAGCAGTACTTC. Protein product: CASSFRQGPYEQYF.

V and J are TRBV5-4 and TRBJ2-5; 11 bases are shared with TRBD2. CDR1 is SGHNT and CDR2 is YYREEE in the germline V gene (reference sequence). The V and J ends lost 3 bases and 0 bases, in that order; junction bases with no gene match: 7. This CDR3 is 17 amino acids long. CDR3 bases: TGTGCCAGCAGCTCCCCGACTAGCGGGAAGTACCAAGAGACCCAGTACTTC. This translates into CASSSPTSGKYQETQYF.

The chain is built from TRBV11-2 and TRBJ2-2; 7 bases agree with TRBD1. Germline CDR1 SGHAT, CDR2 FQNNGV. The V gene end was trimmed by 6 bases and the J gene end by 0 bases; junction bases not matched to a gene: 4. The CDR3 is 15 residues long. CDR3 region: CASRLTGSNTGELFF. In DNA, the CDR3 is TGTGCCAGCAGGTTGACAGGGTCGAACACCGGGGAGCTGTTTTTT. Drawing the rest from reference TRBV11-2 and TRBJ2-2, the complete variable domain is EAGVAQSPRYKIIEKRQSVAFWCNPISGHATLYWYQQILGQGPKLLIQFQNNGVVDDSQLPKDRFSAERLKGVDSTLKIQPAKLEDSAVYLCASRLTGSNTGELFFGEGSRLTVL.

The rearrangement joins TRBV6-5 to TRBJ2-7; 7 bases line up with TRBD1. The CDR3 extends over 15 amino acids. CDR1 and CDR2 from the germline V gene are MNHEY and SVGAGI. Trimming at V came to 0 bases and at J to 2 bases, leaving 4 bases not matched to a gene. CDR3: CASSYSRTGAYEQYF. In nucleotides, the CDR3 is TGTGCCAGCAGTTACTCCCGGACAGGAGCCTACGAGCAGTACTTC.

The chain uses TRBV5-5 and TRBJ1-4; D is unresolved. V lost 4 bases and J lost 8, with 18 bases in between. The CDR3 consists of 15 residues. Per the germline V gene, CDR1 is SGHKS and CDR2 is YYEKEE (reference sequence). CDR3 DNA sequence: TGTGCCAGCAGCGGCTCCGGGAACGAGGACGAAAAACTGTTTTTT. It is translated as CASSGSGNEDEKLFF.

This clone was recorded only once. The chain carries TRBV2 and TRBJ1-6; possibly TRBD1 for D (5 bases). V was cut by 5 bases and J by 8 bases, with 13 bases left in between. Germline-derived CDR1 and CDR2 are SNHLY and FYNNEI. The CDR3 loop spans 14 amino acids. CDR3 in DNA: TGTGCCAGCAGTTCCGGAGGGGTAGATTCACCCCTCCACTTT. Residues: CASSSGGVDSPLHF.